This TCR beta chain was retrieved from a study of CD8+ T cells in alopecia areata. The wider study: Treated patients swallowed 5 to 10 mg of oral tofacitinib twice daily.

Investigators isolated RNA and reverse transcribed it into cDNA to act as the sequencing template. TCRdb's copy holds only in-frame clones and misses some; the assay was immunoSEQ multiplex PCR. Here the sample spans roughly 250,000 clones, under 80% being singletons. Peripheral blood samples and lesional scalp punch biopsies were obtained from alopecia areata patients. Unmatched junction bases numbered 8, after V lost 4 bases and J lost 3 bases. The CDR3 extends over 15 amino acids. The germline V gene encodes CDR1 SGHRS and CDR2 YFSETQ. The receptor was derived from a human donor with alopecia areata. Here the sequenced sample was CD4+ T cells sorted from blood, taken at week 0. The chain recombines TRBV5-1 with TRBJ2-5; 8 bases agree with TRBD1. The CDR3 is CASSPGDRREETQYF. The CDR3 DNA follows: TGCGCCAGCAGCCCGGGGGACAGGAGGGAAGAGACCCAGTACTTC.